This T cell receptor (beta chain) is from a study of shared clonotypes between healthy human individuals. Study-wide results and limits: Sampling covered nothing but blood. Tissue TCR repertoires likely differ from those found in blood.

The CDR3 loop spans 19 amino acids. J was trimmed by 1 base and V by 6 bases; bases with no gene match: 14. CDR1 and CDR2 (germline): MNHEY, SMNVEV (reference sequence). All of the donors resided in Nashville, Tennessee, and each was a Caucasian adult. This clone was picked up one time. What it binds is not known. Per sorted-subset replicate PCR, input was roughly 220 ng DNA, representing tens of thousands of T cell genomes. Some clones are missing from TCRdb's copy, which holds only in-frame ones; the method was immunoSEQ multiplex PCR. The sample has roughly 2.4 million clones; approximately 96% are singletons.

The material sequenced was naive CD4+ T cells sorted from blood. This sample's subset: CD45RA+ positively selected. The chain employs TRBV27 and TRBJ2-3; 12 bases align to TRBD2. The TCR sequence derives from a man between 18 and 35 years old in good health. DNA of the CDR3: TGTGCCAGCAGCCATACCGCCCGACTAGCGGGAGAGCGCACAGATACGCAGTATTTT. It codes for CASSHTARLAGERTDTQYF.